This T cell receptor (beta chain) was obtained from a study of blood T cells in healthy people across ages (dated by TCRdb to the mid-2010s). Notes on the research overall: In model experiments, template switching captured roughly one uniquely barcoded TCR beta cDNA molecule for every two T cells. Donors of different ages were randomly distributed across sequencing lanes to avoid experimental bias. The study analyzed two additional independent replicas of 1 million unique cDNA reads from the same blood draw for two donors, one aged 18 to 30 and one aged 80 or older. Four age groups were formed from the donors: young (average approximately 17 years), middle-aged (around 41), aged (under 70) and long-lived (more than 75). The study measured age-related changes in TCR beta repertoire diversity using deep sequencing normalized with unique cDNA molecular identifiers.

Receptor amplification or capture employed 5' RACE. TCRdb names Illumina HiSeq 2500 as the instrument used. A second PCR of about 6 to 12 cycles was run with a J-beta primer mix and a sample-barcoded 5' primer. Each TCR beta cDNA molecule received a unique molecular identifier from a template-switch 5' adaptor carrying 12 random nucleotides. Each sample yielded at least 2.5 million CDR3-containing paired-end reads. First-strand cDNA synthesis was performed from all RNA using the Mint cDNA synthesis kit, with priming by a TRBC-specific oligonucleotide. After uracil-DNA glycosylase treatment, a first 18-cycle PCR used universal primers M1SS and BC2_uni_R on all cDNA. For the original study's pipeline: For normalization, 1 million high-quality reads, each with a distinct molecular identifier, were randomly selected from each sample. Instead of being binned into consensus sequences, reads with shared molecular identifiers were discarded. MiTCR, run with a Q25 quality threshold and the strictest error-elimination algorithm, handled CDR3 identification, clonotype clustering and error correction. A nonparametric unseen species model with Euler transformation was used to estimate lower-bound total TCR beta diversity. Using fastp trimming at Q25 and MiXCR clonotype assembly, TCRdb reanalyzed the public sequencing data and kept in-frame beta chains. Duplicate CDR3 protein sequences are folded into a single record with the most common DNA and genes. TCRdb, not the authors, supplied the V and J calls. The sample table holds 1.4 million or so distinct CDR3 sequences, of which approximately 39% were seen once. About 4% of the sample is in the top ten clones.

Donors were a few dozen systemically healthy Caucasian individuals from Russia aged 6 to 90 years. Approximately 9 milliliters of peripheral blood were collected from each donor into EDTA-treated Vacutainer tubes. Ficoll-Paque density-gradient centrifugation was used to isolate PBMCs, with at least 6.5 million per sample. Trizol reagent was used to extract total RNA from PBMCs, with at least 5.5 micrograms per sample. For every donor, flow cytometry on a PBMC aliquot measured the percentage of naive CD45RAhigh/CD27high T cells. The CDR3 numbers 15 residues from cysteine through phenylalanine. Here the CDR3 DNA is all that survives: 45 bases in frame from base 1. The germline V gene specifies SGHRS as CDR1 and YFSETQ as CDR2. At least ten counts were recorded for this clonotype. No antigen is known for it. One junction end disagrees with the germline gene, perhaps due to a read error. Summary of the overall study and its limitations: The CMV infection status of donors was not known, potentially confounding age-related changes in expanded clonotypes. Conclusive comparison of naive and antigen-experienced compartments was prevented by the profiling of bulk unsorted PBMCs. Observed TCR beta diversity correlated strongly with the percentage of naive T cells measured by flow cytometry. Observed TCR beta diversity per million T cells fell roughly linearly with age, and a significant reduction was already apparent by age around 40. Compared with the aged group, the long-lived group had more naive CD4+ T cells, fewer expanded clones and increased TCR diversity, suggesting age selection. Total diversity estimates from one million sequenced T cells were considered lower bounds and underestimates.

The sequence joins TRBV5-1 to TRBJ2-6; 7 junctional bases match TRBD2. The TCR originated in a woman between 18 and 29 years old in good health. Sample: blood. The DNA sequence follows: TGTGCCAGCAGCTTGGGAGGGACCGGGGCCAACGTCCTGACTTTC. Its product reads: CASSLGGTGANVLTF.